The clone carrying this TCR beta chain was observed a few times. Germline CDR1 and CDR2: SGDLS and YYNGEE. CDR3 size: 14 residues. V lost 0 bases to trimming and J lost 3 bases, with 7 bases between them. The sample comes from a study of T-cell reconstitution after alpha-beta-depleted transplantation in children. As it was prepared, the TCRbeta library received unique molecular identifiers. TCRdb redid the calling of the PCR reads with MiXCR, one entry per CDR3 protein. The table includes almost 400,000 distinct CDR3 sequences, roughly 20% detected once. Sample: PBMCs from the stem cell graft donor, taken from the stem cell graft. This clonotype was obtained from a human donor who donated a stem cell graft to a child with acute myeloid leukemia. The V gene is TRBV9, the J gene TRBJ1-5; no clear D gene. In DNA form, the CDR3 reads TGTGCCAGCAGCGTAGACGCCCTCAATCAGCCCCAGCATTTT. As protein: CASSVDALNQPQHF.